Shown below are 21 T cell receptor beta chains from a single sample sequenced in a study of T cell responses to AZD1222 COVID-19 vaccine. Clones were sequenced by immunoSEQ multiplex PCR, and TCRdb holds only the in-frame ones, with some missing. Of 95,000 to 110,000 clones detected, roughly 87% appear once; the ten largest clones hold about 5%. This specimen consisted of peripheral blood, obtained on day 0 of AZD1222 vaccination. The receptors shown here come from an adult in good health.

V gene TRBV30 combines with J gene TRBJ1-3; unclear D gene. With 0 bases removed from V and 3 bases from J, the gap between germline ends came to 6 bases. This CDR3 has 13 residues. The germline V gene has CDR1 GTSNPN and CDR2 SVGIG (reference sequence). CDR3 amino acids: CAWSVGYGNTIYF. CDR3 nucleotides: TGTGCCTGGAGTGTCGGGTATGGAAACACCATATATTTT. The whole variable domain, filled in from reference TRBV30 and TRBJ1-3, reads SQTIHQWPATLVQPVGSPLSLECTVEGTSNPNLYWYRQAAGRGLQLLFYSVGIGQISSEVPQNLSASRPQDRQFILSSKKLLLSDSGFYLCAWSVGYGNTIYFGEGSWLTVV.

This chain joins TRBV12-3 or TRBV12-4 and TRBJ2-1, with D possibly being TRBD1 (6 bases). Trimming removed 4 bases from V and 7 bases from J, with 11 bases in between. CDR3 length equals 13 residues. The CDR3 reads CASSSYRENEQFF. The DNA of the CDR3 is TGTGCCAGCAGTTCCTACAGGGAGAATGAGCAGTTCTTC.

Of note for this clone: Relative to the germline gene, one junction end is altered; a read error may explain this. V is TRBV3-1 (or the pseudogene TRBV3-2) and J is TRBJ2-1; 8 bases agree with TRBD2. There are 16 residues in the CDR3. Germline CDR1 LGHDT, CDR2 YNNKEL (reference sequence). CDR3 DNA: TGTGCCCGCAGCCAGTACAGCGGGGGAGGCGGGGGTGAGCAGTTCTTC. Translation: CARSQYSGGGGGEQFF.

The chain is built from TRBV27 and TRBJ2-7; weak D call: TRBD1 (7 bases). CDR1 is MNHEY, CDR2 SMNVEV, per germline (reference sequence). V was shortened by 10 bases and J by 3 bases, with 16 bases between the two germline ends. The length of the CDR3 is 13 residues. The CDR3, as DNA: TGTGCCACTTCAGGGGGGCCCTACTACGAGCAGTACTTC. This encodes CATSGGPYYEQYF.

The V gene is TRBV5-1, the J gene TRBJ1-1; D is unclear. V was pared by 3 bases and J by 8 bases, with 5 bases between. CDR3 length: 10 amino acids. The germline V gene encodes CDR1 SGHRS and CDR2 YFSETQ. The CDR3 loop is CASSSGEAFF. CDR3 in DNA: TGCGCCAGCAGCTCGGGGGAAGCTTTCTTT.

The genes are TRBV5-4 and TRBJ2-7, with 9 nucleotides matching TRBD2. CDR3 length equals 15 residues. Trimming removed 1 base from V and 3 bases from J; junction bases left unmatched: 5. Germline V CDR1 and CDR2: SGHNT, YYREEE (reference sequence). This CDR3 reads CASSLRGGGLYEQYF. CDR3 DNA: TGTGCCAGCAGCTTGCGCGGGGGGGGCCTCTACGAGCAGTACTTC.

The J gene is TRBJ2-4, the V gene TRBV4-2, with D possibly matching TRBD1 (6 bases). In germline, CDR1 is LGHNA, CDR2 YNFKEQ. Trimming took off 1 base at V and 3 bases at J, with 13 bases between the two ends. The CDR3 totals 16 residues. The CDR3 loop is CASSQGSGAGKNIQYF. CDR3 bases: TGTGCCAGCAGCCAAGGGTCAGGGGCCGGCAAAAACATTCAGTACTTC.

CDR3 residues: CASSQDPGSYEQYF. The CDR3 DNA is TGCGCCAGCAGCCAAGATCCGGGATCCTACGAGCAGTACTTC. The V call is TRBV4-3, the J call TRBJ2-7, with TRBD2 as a possible D gene (5 bases). Between the trimmed V and J ends, which lost 0 bases and 1 base, there was a span of 7 bases. The CDR3 has 14 residues. The V gene's germline CDR1 is LGHNA and CDR2 YSLEER.

This chain joins TRBV6-6 and TRBJ2-5, with 8 bases fitting TRBD1. Germline values: CDR1 MNHNY, CDR2 SVGAGI (reference sequence). The CDR3 covers 15 residues. V was clipped by 5 bases and J by 1 base; unmatched bases: 6. The CDR3 protein is CASSRGQGGQETQYF. CDR3 nucleotide sequence: TGTGCCAGCAGTCGCGGACAGGGAGGCCAAGAGACCCAGTACTTC.

The V and J genes are TRBV18 and TRBJ2-1, with 7 bases that match TRBD1. CDR1 is KGHSH, CDR2 LQKENI, per germline. Trimming cost V 3 bases and J 6 bases; bases outside gene matches: 8. The CDR3 has 15 amino acids. The CDR3: CASSPFRGLSNEQFF. CDR3 nucleotides: TGTGCCAGCTCACCCTTCAGGGGGTTGAGCAATGAGCAGTTCTTC.

This clone appeared a few times. The V gene is TRBV4-2, the J gene TRBJ2-7, with 8 positions matching TRBD2. In germline, CDR1 is LGHNA, CDR2 YNFKEQ. CDR3 length: 16 amino acids. J was trimmed by 0 bases and V by 3 bases; bases with no gene match: 7. The CDR3 nucleotides read TGTGCCAGCAGCCAGGCCCGGGGGGGCTACTCCTACGAGCAGTACTTC. Its translation: CASSQARGGYSYEQYF.

The gene calls are TRBV6-5 and TRBJ1-2, with 11 bases fitting TRBD1. V shed 6 bases and J 5 bases; nucleotides not matched to a gene: 5. Germline values: CDR1 MNHEY, CDR2 SVGAGI. The CDR3 length is 14 residues. CDR3 DNA sequence: TGTGCCAGCAGGGCGGACAGGGGGCGTTATGGCTACACCTTC. Residues: CASRADRGRYGYTF.

The chain carries TRBV7-2 and TRBJ2-3; D gene unclear. Germline values: CDR1 SGHTA, CDR2 FQGNSA. This CDR3 has 16 residues. Between the trimmed V and J ends, which lost 1 base and 4 bases, there was a span of 15 bases. CDR3 sequence: CASSLGASRRADTQYF. DNA of the CDR3: TGTGCCAGCAGCTTAGGTGCCTCTAGAAGGGCAGATACGCAGTATTTT.

The V and J genes are TRBV18 and TRBJ1-1; unclear D gene. Deletions cut 4 bases from V and 1 base from J, with 7 bases between. Per germline, CDR1 KGHSH and CDR2 LQKENI. The length of the CDR3 is 13 residues. The CDR3 DNA reads TGTGCCAGCTCACAACAGACGAACACTGAAGCTTTCTTT. This sequence encodes CASSQQTNTEAFF.

This chain links TRBV6-2 or TRBV6-3 with TRBJ2-3; D is possibly TRBD1 or TRBD2 (5 bases each). V lost 2 bases and J lost 2, with 8 bases in between. The CDR3 has 14 amino acids. Germline lookup yields CDR1 MNHEY and CDR2 SVGEGT. The CDR3 is CASSYGGVTDTQYF. The CDR3 DNA is TGTGCCAGCAGTTACGGGGGAGTCACAGATACGCAGTATTTT.

V gene TRBV5-1 combines with J gene TRBJ1-2; 11 bases fit TRBD1. With V trimmed by 9 bases and J by 7 bases, 20 bases remained unmatched. Looked up from germline, CDR1 is SGHRS and CDR2 is YFSETQ. CDR3 length: 17 residues. The CDR3 protein is CATHRGVPGQGVFGYTF. CDR3 DNA: TGCGCCACCCACCGTGGGGTTCCGGGACAGGGGGTTTTTGGCTACACCTTC.

The V and J genes are TRBV12-1 and TRBJ1-5. TRBV12-1 is given as a pseudogene. The CDR3 is 16 residues long. This CDR3 reads CASSSSPGGISQPQHF. The CDR3 region has the DNA TGTGCCAGCAGCTCCTCCCCTGGGGGGATTTCTCAGCCCCAGCATTTT.

CDR3 in amino acids: CASSMKRTGHTEAFF. In DNA form, the CDR3 reads TGTGCCAGTAGTATGAAGAGGACGGGGCACACTGAAGCTTTCTTT. The chain is built from TRBV19 and TRBJ1-1, with D perhaps matching TRBD1 (5 bases). This CDR3 spans 15 amino acids. Trimming stripped 3 bases from V and 3 bases from J, with 14 bases between. Germline CDR1 LNHDA, CDR2 SQIVND (reference sequence).

This clone has a count of ten or more. This chain joins TRBV7-6 and TRBJ1-3; weak D call: TRBD1 (6 bases). The CDR3 consists of 14 residues. The germline V gene has CDR1 SGHVS and CDR2 FNYEAQ. Trimming left V 5 bases short and J 9 bases short, with 17 bases between. DNA of the CDR3: TGTGCCAGCAGCCCAGGACAGCGCCGGGGCACCATATATTTT. As protein: CASSPGQRRGTIYF.

The genes are TRBV2 and TRBJ1-4, with no clear D. The CDR3 loop spans 11 amino acids. Deletions cut 8 bases from V and 6 bases from J, with 7 bases between. The germline CDR1 and CDR2 sequences are SNHLY and FYNNEI. The CDR3 DNA reads as TGTGCCAGCTCCGAAGATGAAAAACTGTTTTTT. The encoded protein is CASSEDEKLFF.

This sequence joins TRBV5-4 and TRBJ1-4, with D unresolved. The CDR3 contains 13 residues. Trimming took off 3 bases at V and 10 bases at J, with 13 bases between the two ends. CDR1 and CDR2 from the germline V gene are SGHNT and YYREEE (reference sequence). The CDR3 reads CASSSPDLGKLFF. CDR3 DNA sequence: TGTGCCAGCAGCTCGCCGGATTTGGGAAAACTGTTTTTT.